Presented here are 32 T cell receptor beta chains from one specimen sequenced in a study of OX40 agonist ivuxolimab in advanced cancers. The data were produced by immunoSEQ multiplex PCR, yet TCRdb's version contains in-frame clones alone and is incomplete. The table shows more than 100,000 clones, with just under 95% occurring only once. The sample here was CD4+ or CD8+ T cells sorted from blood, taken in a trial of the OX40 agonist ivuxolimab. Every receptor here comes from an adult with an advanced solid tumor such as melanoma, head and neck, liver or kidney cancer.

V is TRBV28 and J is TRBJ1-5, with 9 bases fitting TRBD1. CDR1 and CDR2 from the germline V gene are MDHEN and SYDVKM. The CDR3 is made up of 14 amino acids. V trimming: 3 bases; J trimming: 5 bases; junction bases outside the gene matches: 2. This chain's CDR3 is CASSFRDRDQPQHF. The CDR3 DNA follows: TGTGCCAGCAGTTTCCGGGACAGGGATCAGCCCCAGCATTTT. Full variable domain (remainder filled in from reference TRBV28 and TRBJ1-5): DVKVTQSSRYLVKRTGEKVFLECVQDMDHENMFWYRQDPGLGLRLIYFSYDVKMKEKGDIPEGYSVSREKKERFSLILESASTNQTSMYLCASSFRDRDQPQHFGDGTRLSIL.

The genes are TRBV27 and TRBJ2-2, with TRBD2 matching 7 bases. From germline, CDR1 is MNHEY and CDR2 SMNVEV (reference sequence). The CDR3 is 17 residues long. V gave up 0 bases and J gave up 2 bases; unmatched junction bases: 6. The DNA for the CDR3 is TGTGCCAGCAGTTTATCGCAGCTAGCGGTTAACACCGGGGAGCTGTTTTTT. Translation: CASSLSQLAVNTGELFF.

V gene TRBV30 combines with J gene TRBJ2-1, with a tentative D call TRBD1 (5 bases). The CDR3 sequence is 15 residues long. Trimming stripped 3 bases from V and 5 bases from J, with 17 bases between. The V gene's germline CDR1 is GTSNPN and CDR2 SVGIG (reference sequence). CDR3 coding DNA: TGTGCCTGGAGCGCTGCGTCAGGGAAGGACAATGAGCAGTTCTTC. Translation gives CAWSAASGKDNEQFF.

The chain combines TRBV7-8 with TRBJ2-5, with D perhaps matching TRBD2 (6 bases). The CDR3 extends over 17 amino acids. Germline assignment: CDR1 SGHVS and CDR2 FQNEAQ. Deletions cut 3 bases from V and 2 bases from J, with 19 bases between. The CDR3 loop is CASSFRFTAGTQETQYF. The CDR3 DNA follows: TGTGCCAGCAGCTTTCGTTTTACGGCGGGGACTCAAGAGACCCAGTACTTC.

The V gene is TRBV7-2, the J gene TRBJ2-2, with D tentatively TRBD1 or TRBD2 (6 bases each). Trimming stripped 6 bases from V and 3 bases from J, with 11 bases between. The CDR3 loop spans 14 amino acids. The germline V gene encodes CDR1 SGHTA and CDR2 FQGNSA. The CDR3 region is CASSRRGDTGELFF. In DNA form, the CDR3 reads TGTGCCAGCAGTAGAAGGGGGGACACCGGGGAGCTGTTTTTT.

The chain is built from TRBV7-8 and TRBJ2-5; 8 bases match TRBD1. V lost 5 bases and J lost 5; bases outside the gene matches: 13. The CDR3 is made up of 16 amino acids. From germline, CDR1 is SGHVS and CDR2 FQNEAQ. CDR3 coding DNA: TGTGCCAGCAGCGAGCAGGGGGCCCAGGGAAGGGAGACCCAGTACTTC. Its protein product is CASSEQGAQGRETQYF.

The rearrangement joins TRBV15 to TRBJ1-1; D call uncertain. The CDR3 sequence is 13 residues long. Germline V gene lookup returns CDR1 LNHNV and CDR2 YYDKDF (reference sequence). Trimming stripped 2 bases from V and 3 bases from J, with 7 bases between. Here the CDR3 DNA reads TGTGCCACCAGCAGAAGTAGGGACACTGAAGCTTTCTTT. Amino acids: CATSRSRDTEAFF. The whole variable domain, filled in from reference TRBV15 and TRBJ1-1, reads DAMVIQNPRYQVTQFGKPVTLSCSQTLNHNVMYWYQQKSSQAPKLLFHYYDKDFNNEADTPDNFQSRRPNTSFCFLDIRSPGLGDTAMYLCATSRSRDTEAFFGQGTRLTVV.

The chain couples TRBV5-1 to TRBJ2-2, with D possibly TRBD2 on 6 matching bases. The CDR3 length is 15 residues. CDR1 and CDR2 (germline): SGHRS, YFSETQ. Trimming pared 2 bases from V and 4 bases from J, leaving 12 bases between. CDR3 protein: CASSFDSGLTGELFF. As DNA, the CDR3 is TGCGCCAGCAGCTTTGATAGCGGTCTCACCGGGGAGCTGTTTTTT.

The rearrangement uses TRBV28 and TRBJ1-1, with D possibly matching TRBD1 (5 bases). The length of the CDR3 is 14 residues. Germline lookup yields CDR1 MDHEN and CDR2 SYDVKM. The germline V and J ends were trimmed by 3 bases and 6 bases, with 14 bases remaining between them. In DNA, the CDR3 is TGTGCCAGCAGTTTTCCGGGGGAAGTCGCTGAAGCTTTCTTT. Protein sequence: CASSFPGEVAEAFF.

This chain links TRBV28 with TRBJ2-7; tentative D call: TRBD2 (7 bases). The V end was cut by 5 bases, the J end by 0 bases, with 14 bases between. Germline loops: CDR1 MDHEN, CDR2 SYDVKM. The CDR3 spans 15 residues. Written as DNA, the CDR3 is TGTGCCAGCAGTCCCCAGGGAGGGGGCTCCTACGAGCAGTACTTC. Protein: CASSPQGGGSYEQYF.

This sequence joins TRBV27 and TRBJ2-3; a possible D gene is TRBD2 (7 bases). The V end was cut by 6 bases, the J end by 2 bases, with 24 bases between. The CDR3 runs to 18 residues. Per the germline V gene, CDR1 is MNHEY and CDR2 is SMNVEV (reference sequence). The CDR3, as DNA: TGTGCCAGCAGAAAACTCGCGGGGGCAGACAGTCCCACAGATACGCAGTATTTT. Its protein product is CASRKLAGADSPTDTQYF.

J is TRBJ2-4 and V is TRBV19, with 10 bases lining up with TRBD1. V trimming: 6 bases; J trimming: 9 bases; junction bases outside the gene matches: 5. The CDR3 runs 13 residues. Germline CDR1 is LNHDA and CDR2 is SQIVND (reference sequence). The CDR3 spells CASRGTGEGIQYF. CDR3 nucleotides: TGTGCCAGTAGGGGGACAGGGGAGGGCATTCAGTACTTC. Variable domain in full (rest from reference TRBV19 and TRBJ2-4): DGGITQSPKYLFRKEGQNVTLSCEQNLNHDAMYWYRQDPGQGLRLIYYSQIVNDFQKGDIAEGYSVSREKKESFPLTVTSAQKNPTAFYLCASRGTGEGIQYFGAGTRLSVL.

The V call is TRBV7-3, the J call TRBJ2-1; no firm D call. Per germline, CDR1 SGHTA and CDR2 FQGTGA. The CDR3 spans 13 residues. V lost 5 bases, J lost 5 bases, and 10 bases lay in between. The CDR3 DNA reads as TGTGCCAGCAGCCGAACACGTAACAATGAGCAGTTCTTC. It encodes CASSRTRNNEQFF.

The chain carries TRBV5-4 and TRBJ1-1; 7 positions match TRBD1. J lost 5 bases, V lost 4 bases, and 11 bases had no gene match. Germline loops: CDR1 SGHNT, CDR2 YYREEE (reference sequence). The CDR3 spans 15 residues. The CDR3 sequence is CASSLTTGTGTEAFF. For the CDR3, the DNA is TGTGCCAGCAGCCTTACGACAGGGACGGGAACTGAAGCTTTCTTT.

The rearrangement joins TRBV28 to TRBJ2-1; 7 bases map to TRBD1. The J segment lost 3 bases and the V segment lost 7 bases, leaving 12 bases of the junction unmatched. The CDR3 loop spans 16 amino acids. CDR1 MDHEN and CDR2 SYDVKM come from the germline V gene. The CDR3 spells CASTLPGTENYNEQFF. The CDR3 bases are TGTGCCAGCACCTTGCCCGGGACAGAAAACTACAATGAGCAGTTCTTC.

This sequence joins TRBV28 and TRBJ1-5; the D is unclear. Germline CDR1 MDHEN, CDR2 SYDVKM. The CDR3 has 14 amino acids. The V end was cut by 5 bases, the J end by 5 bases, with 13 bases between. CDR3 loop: CASSDPGSYQPQHF. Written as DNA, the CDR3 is TGTGCCAGCAGTGATCCGGGAAGCTATCAGCCCCAGCATTTT.

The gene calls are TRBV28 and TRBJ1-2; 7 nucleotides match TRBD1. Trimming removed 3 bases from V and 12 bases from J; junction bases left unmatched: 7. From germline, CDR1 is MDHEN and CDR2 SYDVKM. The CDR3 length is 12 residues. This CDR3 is CASSFQAGGDTF. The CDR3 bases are TGTGCCAGCAGTTTCCAAGCAGGGGGGGACACCTTC.

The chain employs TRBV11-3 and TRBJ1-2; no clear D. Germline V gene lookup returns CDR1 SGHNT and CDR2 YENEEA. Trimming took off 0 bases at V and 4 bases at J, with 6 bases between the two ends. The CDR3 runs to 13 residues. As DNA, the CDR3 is TGTGCCAGCAGCTTAGACGGAGTCTATGGCTACACCTTC. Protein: CASSLDGVYGYTF.

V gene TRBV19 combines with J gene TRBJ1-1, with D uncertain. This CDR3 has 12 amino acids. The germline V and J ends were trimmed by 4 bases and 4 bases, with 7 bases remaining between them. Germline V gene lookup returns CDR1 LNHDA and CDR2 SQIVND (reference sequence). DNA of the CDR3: TGTGCCAGTAGTACTGTCCTCACTGAAGCTTTCTTT. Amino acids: CASSTVLTEAFF. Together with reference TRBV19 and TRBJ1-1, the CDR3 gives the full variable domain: DGGITQSPKYLFRKEGQNVTLSCEQNLNHDAMYWYRQDPGQGLRLIYYSQIVNDFQKGDIAEGYSVSREKKESFPLTVTSAQKNPTAFYLCASSTVLTEAFFGQGTRLTVV.

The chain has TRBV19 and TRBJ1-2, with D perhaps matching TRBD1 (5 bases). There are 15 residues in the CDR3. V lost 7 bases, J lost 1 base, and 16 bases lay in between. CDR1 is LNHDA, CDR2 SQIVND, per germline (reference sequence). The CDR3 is CASTQLSTDNYGYTF. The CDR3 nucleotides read TGTGCCAGTACCCAACTATCGACAGATAACTATGGCTACACCTTC.

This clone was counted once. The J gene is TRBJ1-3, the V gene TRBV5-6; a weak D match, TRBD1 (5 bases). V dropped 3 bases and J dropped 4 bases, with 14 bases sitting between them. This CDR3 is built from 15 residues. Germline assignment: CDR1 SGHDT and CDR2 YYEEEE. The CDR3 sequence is CASSSWGTQGNTIYF. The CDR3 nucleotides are TGTGCCAGCAGCTCCTGGGGGACCCAAGGAAACACCATATATTTT.

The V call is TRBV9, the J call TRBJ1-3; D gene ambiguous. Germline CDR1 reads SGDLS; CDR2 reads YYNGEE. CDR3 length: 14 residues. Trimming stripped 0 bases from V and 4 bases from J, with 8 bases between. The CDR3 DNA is TGTGCCAGCAGCGTAGCGTGGGCAGGAAACACCATATATTTT. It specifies CASSVAWAGNTIYF.

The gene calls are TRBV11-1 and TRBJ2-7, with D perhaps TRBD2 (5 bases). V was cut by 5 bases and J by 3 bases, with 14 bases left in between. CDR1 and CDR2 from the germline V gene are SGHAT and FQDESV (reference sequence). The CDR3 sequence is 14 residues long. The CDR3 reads CASSPEGGYYEQYF. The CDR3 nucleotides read TGTGCCAGCAGCCCTGAGGGTGGGTACTACGAGCAGTACTTC.

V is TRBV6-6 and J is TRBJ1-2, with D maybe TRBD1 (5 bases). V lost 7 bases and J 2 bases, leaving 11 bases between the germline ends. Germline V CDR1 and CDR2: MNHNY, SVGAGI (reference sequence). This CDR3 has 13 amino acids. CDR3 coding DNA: TGTGCCAGCATCCCAGACAGCAACTATGGCTACACCTTC. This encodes CASIPDSNYGYTF.

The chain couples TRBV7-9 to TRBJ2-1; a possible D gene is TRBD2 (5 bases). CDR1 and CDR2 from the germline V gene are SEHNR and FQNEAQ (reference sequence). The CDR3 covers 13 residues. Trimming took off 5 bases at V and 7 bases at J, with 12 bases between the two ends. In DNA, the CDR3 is TGTGCCAGCAGCCAAACCGCGGGTAATGAGCAGTTCTTC. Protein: CASSQTAGNEQFF. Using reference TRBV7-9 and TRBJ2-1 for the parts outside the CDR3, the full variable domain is DTGVSQNPRHKITKRGQNVTFRCDPISEHNRLYWYRQTLGQGPEFLTYFQNEAQLEKSRLLSDRFSAERPKGSFSTLEIQRTEQGDSAMYLCASSQTAGNEQFFGPGTRLTVL.

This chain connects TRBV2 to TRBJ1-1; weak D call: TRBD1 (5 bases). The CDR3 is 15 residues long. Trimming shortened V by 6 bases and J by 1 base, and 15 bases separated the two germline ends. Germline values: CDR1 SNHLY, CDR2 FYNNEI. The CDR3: CASRGLGARNTEAFF. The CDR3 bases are TGTGCCAGCAGGGGACTCGGGGCCAGGAACACTGAAGCTTTCTTT.

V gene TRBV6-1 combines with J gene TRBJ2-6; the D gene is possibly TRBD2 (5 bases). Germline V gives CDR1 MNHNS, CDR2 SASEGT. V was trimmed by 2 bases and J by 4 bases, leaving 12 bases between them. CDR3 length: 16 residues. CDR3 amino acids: CASSEYWGAGANVLTF. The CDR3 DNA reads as TGTGCCAGCAGTGAATACTGGGGAGCAGGGGCCAACGTCCTGACTTTC.

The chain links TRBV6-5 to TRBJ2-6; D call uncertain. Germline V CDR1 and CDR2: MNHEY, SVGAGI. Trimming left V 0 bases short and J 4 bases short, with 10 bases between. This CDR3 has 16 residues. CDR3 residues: CASSYSTGPGANVLTF. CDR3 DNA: TGTGCCAGCAGTTACTCCACGGGCCCCGGGGCCAACGTCCTGACTTTC.

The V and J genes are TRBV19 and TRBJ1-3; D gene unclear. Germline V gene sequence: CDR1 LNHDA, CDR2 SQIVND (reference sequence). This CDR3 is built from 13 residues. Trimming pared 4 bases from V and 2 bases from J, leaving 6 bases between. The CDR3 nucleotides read TGTGCCAGTAGTAAGAGCGCTGGAAACACCATATATTTT. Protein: CASSKSAGNTIYF.

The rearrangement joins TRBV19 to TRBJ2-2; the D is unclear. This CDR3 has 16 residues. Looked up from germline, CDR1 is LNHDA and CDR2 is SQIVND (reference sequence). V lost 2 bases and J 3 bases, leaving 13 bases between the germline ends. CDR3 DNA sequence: TGTGCCAGTAGTATAAGGGTGAGCACAGACACCGGGGAGCTGTTTTTT. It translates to CASSIRVSTDTGELFF.

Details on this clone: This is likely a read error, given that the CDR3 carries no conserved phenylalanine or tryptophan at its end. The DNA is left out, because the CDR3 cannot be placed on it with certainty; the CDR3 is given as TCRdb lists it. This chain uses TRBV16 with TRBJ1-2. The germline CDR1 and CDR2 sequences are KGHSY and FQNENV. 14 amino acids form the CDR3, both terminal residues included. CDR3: CASSKEMVVRKTYG.

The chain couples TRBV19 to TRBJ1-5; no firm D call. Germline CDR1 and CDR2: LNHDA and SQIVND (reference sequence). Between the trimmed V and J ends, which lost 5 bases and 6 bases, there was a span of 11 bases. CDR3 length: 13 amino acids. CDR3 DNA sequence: TGTGCCAGTAGTCTCCGGGAGGGTCAGCCCCAGCATTTT. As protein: CASSLREGQPQHF.